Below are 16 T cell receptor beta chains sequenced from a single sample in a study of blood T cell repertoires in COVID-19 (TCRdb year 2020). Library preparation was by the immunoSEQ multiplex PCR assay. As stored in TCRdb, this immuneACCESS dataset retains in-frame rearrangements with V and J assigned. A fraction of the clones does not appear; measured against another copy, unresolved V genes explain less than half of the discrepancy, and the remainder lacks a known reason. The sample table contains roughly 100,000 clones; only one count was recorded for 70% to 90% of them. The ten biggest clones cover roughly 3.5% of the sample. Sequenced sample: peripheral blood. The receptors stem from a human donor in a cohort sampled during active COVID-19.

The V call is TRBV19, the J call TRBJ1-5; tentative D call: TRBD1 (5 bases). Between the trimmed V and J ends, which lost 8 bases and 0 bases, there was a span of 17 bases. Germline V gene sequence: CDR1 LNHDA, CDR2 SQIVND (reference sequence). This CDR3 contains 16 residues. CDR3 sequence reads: CASRTSGGNSNQPQHF. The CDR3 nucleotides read TGTGCCAGTCGGACTAGCGGGGGAAATAGCAATCAGCCCCAGCATTTT.

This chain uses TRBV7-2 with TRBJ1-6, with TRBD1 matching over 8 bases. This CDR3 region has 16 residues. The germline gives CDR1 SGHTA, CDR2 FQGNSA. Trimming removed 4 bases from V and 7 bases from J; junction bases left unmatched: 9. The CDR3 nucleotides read TGTGCCAGCAGCTCCCTAGGGGGACAGGCCAATTCACCCCTCCACTTT. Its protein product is CASSSLGGQANSPLHF.

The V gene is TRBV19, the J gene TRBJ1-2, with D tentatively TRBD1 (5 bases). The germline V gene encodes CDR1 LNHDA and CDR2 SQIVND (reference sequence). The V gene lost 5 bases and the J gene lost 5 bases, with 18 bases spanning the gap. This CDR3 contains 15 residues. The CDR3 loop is CASSPAGTAGYGYTF. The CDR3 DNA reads TGTGCCAGTAGTCCAGCCGGGACGGCGGGGTATGGCTACACCTTC.

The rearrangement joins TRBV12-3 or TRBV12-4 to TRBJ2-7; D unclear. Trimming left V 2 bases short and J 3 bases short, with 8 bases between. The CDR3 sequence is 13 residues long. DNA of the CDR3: TGTGCCAGCAGTTTAACGGTAGACTACGAGCAGTACTTC. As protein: CASSLTVDYEQYF.

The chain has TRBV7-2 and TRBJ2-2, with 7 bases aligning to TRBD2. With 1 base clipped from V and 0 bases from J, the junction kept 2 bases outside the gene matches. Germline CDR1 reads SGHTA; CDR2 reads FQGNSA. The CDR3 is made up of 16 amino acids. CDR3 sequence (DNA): TGTGCCAGCAGCTTAGGAGCGGGATCGAACACCGGGGAGCTGTTTTTT. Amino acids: CASSLGAGSNTGELFF.

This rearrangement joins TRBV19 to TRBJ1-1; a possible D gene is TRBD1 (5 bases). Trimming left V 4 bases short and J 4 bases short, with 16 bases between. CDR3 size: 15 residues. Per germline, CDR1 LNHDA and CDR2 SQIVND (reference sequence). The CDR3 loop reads CASSRLQGGPTEAFF. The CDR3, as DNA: TGTGCCAGTAGTAGACTTCAGGGAGGACCCACTGAAGCTTTCTTT.

The CDR3 DNA sequence: TGTGCCAGCAGTTCCCGCTACGAGCAGTACTTC. It encodes CASSSRYEQYF. V usage is TRBV12-3 or TRBV12-4 and J usage is TRBJ2-7; D gene unclear. Trimming took off 4 bases at V and 3 bases at J, with 4 bases between the two ends. The CDR3 extends over 11 amino acids.

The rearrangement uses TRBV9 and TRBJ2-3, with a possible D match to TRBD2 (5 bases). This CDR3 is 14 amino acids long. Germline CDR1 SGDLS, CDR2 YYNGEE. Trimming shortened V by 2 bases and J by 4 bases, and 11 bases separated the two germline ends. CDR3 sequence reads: CASSVGLAADTQYF. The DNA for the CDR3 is TGTGCCAGCAGCGTGGGCCTAGCTGCAGATACGCAGTATTTT.

CDR3 nucleotide sequence: TGTGCCAGCTCACAATGGGGGGGGACTGAAGCTTTCTTT. Amino acids: CASSQWGGTEAFF. This chain uses TRBV18 with TRBJ1-1, with D possibly matching TRBD1 (5 bases). The V gene lost 4 bases and the J gene lost 5 bases, with 11 bases spanning the gap. CDR1 KGHSH and CDR2 LQKENI come from the germline V gene. CDR3 size: 13 residues.

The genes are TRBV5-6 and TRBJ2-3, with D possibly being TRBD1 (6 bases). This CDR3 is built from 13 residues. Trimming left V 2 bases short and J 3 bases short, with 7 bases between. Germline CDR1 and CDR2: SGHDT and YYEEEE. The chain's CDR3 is CASSFQGTDTQYF. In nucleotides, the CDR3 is TGTGCCAGCAGCTTCCAGGGGACAGATACGCAGTATTTT.

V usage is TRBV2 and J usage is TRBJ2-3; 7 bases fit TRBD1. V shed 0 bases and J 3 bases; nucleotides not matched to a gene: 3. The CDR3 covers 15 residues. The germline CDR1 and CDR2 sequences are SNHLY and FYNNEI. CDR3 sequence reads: CASSEAQGVTDTQYF. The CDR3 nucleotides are TGTGCCAGCAGTGAAGCGCAGGGGGTGACAGATACGCAGTATTTT.

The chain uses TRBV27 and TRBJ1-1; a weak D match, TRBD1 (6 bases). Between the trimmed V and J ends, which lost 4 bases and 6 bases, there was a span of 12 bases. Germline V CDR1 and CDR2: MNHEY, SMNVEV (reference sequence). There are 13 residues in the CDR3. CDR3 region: CASSYPGGPEAFF. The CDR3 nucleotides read TGTGCCAGCAGTTACCCGGGGGGCCCTGAAGCTTTCTTT.

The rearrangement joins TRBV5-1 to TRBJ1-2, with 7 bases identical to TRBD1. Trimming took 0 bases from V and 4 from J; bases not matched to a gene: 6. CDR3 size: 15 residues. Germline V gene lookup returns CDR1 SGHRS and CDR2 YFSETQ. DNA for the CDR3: TGCGCCAGCAGCTTGGATGCAGGGGGTCGCTATGGCTACACCTTC. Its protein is CASSLDAGGRYGYTF.

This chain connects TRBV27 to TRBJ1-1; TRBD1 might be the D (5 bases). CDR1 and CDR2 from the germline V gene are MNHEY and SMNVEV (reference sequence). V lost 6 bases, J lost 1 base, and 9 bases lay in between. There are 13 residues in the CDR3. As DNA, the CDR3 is TGTGCCAGCAGCTTTGGACAGAACACTGAAGCTTTCTTT. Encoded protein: CASSFGQNTEAFF.

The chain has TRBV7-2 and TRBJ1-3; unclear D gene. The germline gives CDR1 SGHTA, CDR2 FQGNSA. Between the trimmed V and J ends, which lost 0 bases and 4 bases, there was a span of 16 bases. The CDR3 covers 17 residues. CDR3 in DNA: TGTGCCAGCAGCTTAGCGCCCGCTTCCCGGGGAGGAAACACCATATATTTT. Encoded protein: CASSLAPASRGGNTIYF.

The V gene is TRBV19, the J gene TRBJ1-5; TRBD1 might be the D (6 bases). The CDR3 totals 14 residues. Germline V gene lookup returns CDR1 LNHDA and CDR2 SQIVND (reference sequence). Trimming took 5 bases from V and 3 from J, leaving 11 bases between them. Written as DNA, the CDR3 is TGTGCCAGTAGTTTGCCAGGGGTCAATCAGCCCCAGCATTTT. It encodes CASSLPGVNQPQHF.